The 20 T cell receptor beta chains below come from one sample, sequenced in a study of cytomegalovirus exposure and HLA in healthy donors. PCR used 60 Vbeta primers and 13 Jbeta primers. Here immunoSEQ multiplex PCR was the method, and the copy in TCRdb shows in-frame clones only, minus some. The sample lists approximately 61,000 clones; less than 70% were seen once. The sample taken for sequencing was PBMCs. These receptor sequences come from a woman aged 50 to 65 in good health and CMV-seronegative.

This chain connects TRBV9 to TRBJ2-6; maybe TRBD1 (5 bases). The CDR3 totals 16 residues. V was pared by 0 bases and J by 0 bases, with 7 bases between. Germline-derived CDR1 and CDR2 are SGDLS and YYNGEE. CDR3 loop: CASSVVQGSGANVLTF. The CDR3 coding sequence is TGTGCCAGCAGCGTAGTTCAGGGCTCTGGGGCCAACGTCCTGACTTTC.

The gene calls are TRBV5-1 and TRBJ2-1; TRBD2 is a possible D gene (5 bases). From germline, CDR1 is SGHRS and CDR2 YFSETQ. The CDR3 is 16 amino acids. V lost 0 bases, J lost 0 bases, and 10 bases lay in between. Here the CDR3 reads CASSLGASSSYNEQFF. Here the CDR3 DNA reads TGCGCCAGCAGCTTGGGGGCTAGCAGCTCCTACAATGAGCAGTTCTTC.

The chain couples TRBV4-3 to TRBJ1-4; no clear D. The CDR3 is 17 residues long. Trimming stripped 0 bases from V and 0 bases from J, with 11 bases between. Germline V gene sequence: CDR1 LGHNA, CDR2 YSLEER. The CDR3 DNA sequence: TGCGCCAGCAGCCAAGAAGCGGGATTTGCAACTAATGAAAAACTGTTTTTT. It codes for CASSQEAGFATNEKLFF.

This clone was seen only once. The chain joins TRBV5-1 to TRBJ2-2, with D possibly being TRBD2 (6 bases). The CDR3 has 14 residues. Germline CDR1 is SGHRS and CDR2 is YFSETQ. Trimming took 4 bases from V and 4 from J, leaving 11 bases between them. Written as DNA, the CDR3 is TGCGCCAGCAGCCTTAGCGGAGTCACCGGGGAGCTGTTTTTT. The encoded protein is CASSLSGVTGELFF. The full variable domain, completed using reference TRBV5-1 and TRBJ2-2, is KAGVTQTPRYLIKTRGQQVTLSCSPISGHRSVSWYQQTPGQGLQFLFEYFSETQRNKGNFPGRFSGRQFSNSRSEMNVSTLELGDSALYLCASSLSGVTGELFFGEGSRLTVL.

This clone was counted a few times. The rearrangement joins TRBV19 to TRBJ2-3, with 8 bases matching TRBD2. Germline-derived CDR1 and CDR2 are LNHDA and SQIVND (reference sequence). The junction had 8 bases not matched to a gene; V was cut back by 7 bases and J by 2 bases. This CDR3 region has 15 residues. The CDR3 DNA sequence: TGTGCCAGTACTCCCATAGCGGGGACCACAGATACGCAGTATTTT. Translating it yields CASTPIAGTTDTQYF.

The chain uses TRBV5-4 and TRBJ1-1, with D possibly being TRBD1 (6 bases). Trimming removed 0 bases at V and 1 base at J, with 16 bases between. CDR1 and CDR2 from the germline V gene are SGHNT and YYREEE (reference sequence). The CDR3 length is 17 residues. The CDR3: CASSLGTDADQNTEAFF. The CDR3 DNA follows: TGTGCCAGCAGCTTGGGGACAGACGCCGACCAGAACACTGAAGCTTTCTTT.

The chain is built from TRBV27 and TRBJ2-7, with TRBD2 matching 9 bases. CDR3 length: 19 residues. CDR1 and CDR2 from the germline V gene are MNHEY and SMNVEV (reference sequence). The ends lost 1 base at V and 3 bases at J; junction bases unmatched: 16. The CDR3 coding sequence is TGTGCCAGCAGTTTATTTTATATGTCGAGCGGGAGGTTCAGCTACGAGCAGTACTTC. This encodes CASSLFYMSSGRFSYEQYF.

This sequence joins TRBV6-5 and TRBJ1-2, with 7 bases identical to TRBD1. This CDR3 has 14 amino acids. V lost 5 bases and J lost 7; bases outside the gene matches: 10. In germline, CDR1 is MNHEY, CDR2 SVGAGI. For the CDR3, the DNA is TGTGCCAGCAGTCTTTACAGGGGCACCGGTGGCTACACCTTC. Residues: CASSLYRGTGGYTF.

V and J are TRBV2 and TRBJ2-5; 10 nucleotides match TRBD1. Germline-derived CDR1 and CDR2 are SNHLY and FYNNEI. The CDR3 covers 13 residues. CDR3: CSGRQGARETQYF. CDR3 DNA: TGTTCCGGGCGACAGGGGGCAAGAGAGACCCAGTACTTC.

This clone was detected once. The chain recombines TRBV4-1 with TRBJ2-2, with TRBD2 identical over 7 bases. Germline values: CDR1 MGHRA, CDR2 YSYEKL. V lost 1 base, J lost 12 bases, and 11 bases stayed unmatched. This CDR3 contains 15 residues. The CDR3 sequence is CASSQGTRGLFQLFF. The CDR3 nucleotides read TGCGCCAGCAGCCAAGGGACTAGGGGCTTGTTCCAGCTGTTTTTT.

This chain connects TRBV7-2 to TRBJ2-3; no reliable D call. CDR1 and CDR2 (germline): SGHTA, FQGNSA. The CDR3 length is 13 residues. The V gene lost 2 bases and the J gene lost 2 bases, with 5 bases spanning the gap. CDR3 bases: TGTGCCAGCAGCTTAATCTCCACAGATACGCAGTATTTT. This translates into CASSLISTDTQYF.

The rearrangement links TRBV5-6 to TRBJ2-7; TRBD2 is a possible D gene (6 bases). The V and J ends lost 4 bases and 3 bases respectively, with 17 bases between them. CDR1 and CDR2 (germline): SGHDT, YYEEEE. This CDR3 contains 15 residues. CDR3 in DNA: TGTGCCAGCAGCCCTCGGCGGAGGGGAGGCTACGAGCAGTACTTC. This translates into CASSPRRRGGYEQYF.

J is TRBJ1-5 and V is TRBV6-5, with a tentative D call TRBD1 (5 bases). Trimming pared 5 bases from V and 11 bases from J, leaving 16 bases between. The CDR3 contains 13 residues. Germline V CDR1 and CDR2: MNHEY, SVGAGI. CDR3 bases: TGTGCCAGCAGTCCGCCCGCCGGGGGGGCCCAGCATTTT. Its translation: CASSPPAGGAQHF.

DNA for the CDR3: TGTGCCAGCAGCGTAGAGGGTCTAGCCGACGAGCAGTACTTC. The encoded protein is CASSVEGLADEQYF. The V gene is TRBV9, the J gene TRBJ2-7; perhaps TRBD2 as D (5 bases). The ends were cut back, 0 bases at V and 5 bases at J, with 12 bases in the middle. The CDR3 covers 14 residues. The V gene's germline CDR1 is SGDLS and CDR2 YYNGEE.

J is TRBJ1-1 and V is TRBV19; D remains unclear. The CDR3 runs 13 residues. Germline V gene lookup returns CDR1 LNHDA and CDR2 SQIVND (reference sequence). Trimming shortened V by 3 bases and J by 5 bases, and 10 bases separated the two germline ends. The CDR3 sequence: CASSIGSGTEAFF. As DNA, the CDR3 is TGTGCCAGTAGTATTGGTTCGGGGACTGAAGCTTTCTTT.

The J gene is TRBJ2-1, the V gene TRBV2; unclear D gene. Germline CDR1 SNHLY, CDR2 FYNNEI. This CDR3 spans 11 amino acids. V lost 7 bases, J lost 6 bases, and 7 bases lay in between. In nucleotides, the CDR3 is TGTGCCAGCACAGGTTTCAATGAGCAGTTCTTC. Residues: CASTGFNEQFF.

The rearrangement uses TRBV28 and TRBJ2-3; 8 positions match TRBD1. The length of the CDR3 is 14 residues. Germline trimming cut 11 bases from V and 4 bases from J; bases unmatched to any gene: 11. Germline CDR1 is MDHEN and CDR2 is SYDVKM. In DNA, the CDR3 is TGTGCCCTAGGGGAGACAGGGGTAGCAGATACGCAGTATTTT. Translation: CALGETGVADTQYF.

V and J are TRBV28 and TRBJ2-1; 7 bases align to TRBD2. CDR3 length: 17 residues. J was trimmed by 2 bases and V by 5 bases; bases with no gene match: 12. CDR1 is MDHEN and CDR2 is SYDVKM in the germline V gene. The CDR3 loop reads CASSPSPGGGTYNEQFF. CDR3 DNA: TGTGCCAGCAGTCCCTCCCCGGGGGGTGGCACCTACAATGAGCAGTTCTTC.

The J gene is TRBJ1-2, the V gene TRBV10-3; D is possibly TRBD1 (5 bases). The germline V gene has CDR1 ENHRY and CDR2 SYGVKD. The CDR3 covers 15 residues. Deletions cut 3 bases from V and 0 bases from J, with 11 bases between. The CDR3 region is CAISEGEAANYGYTF. The CDR3 DNA sequence: TGTGCCATCAGTGAAGGGGAGGCCGCTAACTATGGCTACACCTTC.

V gene TRBV7-9 combines with J gene TRBJ1-2, with TRBD1 matching over 8 bases. This CDR3 region has 15 residues. V lost 5 bases, J lost 0 bases, and 5 bases stayed unmatched. The V gene's germline CDR1 is SEHNR and CDR2 FQNEAQ (reference sequence). The CDR3: CASSLQGGTNYGYTF. The CDR3 DNA follows: TGTGCCAGCAGCCTACAGGGGGGTACTAACTATGGCTACACCTTC.